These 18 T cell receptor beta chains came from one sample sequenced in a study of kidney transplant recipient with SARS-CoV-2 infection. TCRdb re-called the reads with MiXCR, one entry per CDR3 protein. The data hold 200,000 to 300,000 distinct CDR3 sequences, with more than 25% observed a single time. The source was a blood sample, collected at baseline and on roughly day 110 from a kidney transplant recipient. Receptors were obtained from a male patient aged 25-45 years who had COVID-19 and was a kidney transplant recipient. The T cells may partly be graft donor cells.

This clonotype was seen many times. CDR3: CASSVSLSARKTYGYTF. Written as DNA, the CDR3 is TGTGCCAGCAGCGTGTCTCTTTCAGCTCGAAAGACCTATGGCTACACCTTC. This chain uses TRBV7-4 with TRBJ1-2; D unclear. V was cut by 5 bases and J by 4 bases, with 23 bases left in between. The CDR3 consists of 17 residues. Germline V gives CDR1 SGHVT, CDR2 SQSDAQ.

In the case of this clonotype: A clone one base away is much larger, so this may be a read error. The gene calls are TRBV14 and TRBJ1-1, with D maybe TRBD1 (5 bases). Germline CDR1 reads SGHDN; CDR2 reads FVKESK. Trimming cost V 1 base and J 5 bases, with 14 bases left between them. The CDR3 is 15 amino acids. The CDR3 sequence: CASSQGGGLTTEAFF. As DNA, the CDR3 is TGTGCCAGCAGCCAAGGGGGCGGATTAACGACTGAAGCTTTCTTT.

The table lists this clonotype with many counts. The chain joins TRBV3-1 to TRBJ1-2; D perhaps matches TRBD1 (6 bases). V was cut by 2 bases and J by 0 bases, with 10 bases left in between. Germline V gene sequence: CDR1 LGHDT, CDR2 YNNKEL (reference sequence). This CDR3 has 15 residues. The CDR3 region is CASSQWDTSNYGYTF. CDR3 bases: TGTGCCAGCAGCCAATGGGACACCTCTAACTATGGCTACACCTTC.

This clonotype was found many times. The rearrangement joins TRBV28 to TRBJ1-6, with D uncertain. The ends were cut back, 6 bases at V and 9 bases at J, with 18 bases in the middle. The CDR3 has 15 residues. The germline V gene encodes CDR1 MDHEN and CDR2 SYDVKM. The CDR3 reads CASRPAGVEISPLHF. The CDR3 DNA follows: TGTGCCAGCAGACCCGCCGGGGTCGAAATTTCACCCCTCCACTTT.

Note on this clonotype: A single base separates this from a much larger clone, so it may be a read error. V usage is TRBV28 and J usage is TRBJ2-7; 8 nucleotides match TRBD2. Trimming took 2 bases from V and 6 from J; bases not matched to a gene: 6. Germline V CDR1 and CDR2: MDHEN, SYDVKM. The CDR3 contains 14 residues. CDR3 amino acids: CASSLRTSRGEQYF. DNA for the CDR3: TGTGCCAGCAGTTTACGGACTAGCCGGGGCGAGCAGTACTTC.

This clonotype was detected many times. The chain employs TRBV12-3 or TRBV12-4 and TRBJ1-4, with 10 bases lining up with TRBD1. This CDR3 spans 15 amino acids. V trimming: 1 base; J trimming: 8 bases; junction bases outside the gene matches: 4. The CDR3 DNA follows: TGTGCCAGCAGTTTAGGCGGACAGGGGGGGGAAAAACTGTTTTTT. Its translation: CASSLGGQGGEKLFF.

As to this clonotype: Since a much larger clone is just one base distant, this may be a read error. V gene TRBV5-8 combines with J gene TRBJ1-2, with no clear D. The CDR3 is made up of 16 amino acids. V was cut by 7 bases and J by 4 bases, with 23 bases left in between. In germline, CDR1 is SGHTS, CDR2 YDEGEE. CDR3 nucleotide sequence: TGTGCCAGCCCACAAGTTCATCCACGAAAGACCTATGGCTACACCTTC. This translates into CASPQVHPRKTYGYTF.

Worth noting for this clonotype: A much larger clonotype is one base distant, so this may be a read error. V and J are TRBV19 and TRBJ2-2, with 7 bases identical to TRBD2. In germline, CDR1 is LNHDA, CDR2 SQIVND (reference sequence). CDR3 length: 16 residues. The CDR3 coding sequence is TGTGTCAGTAGTATAATGGGAGGGGAAGACACCGGGGAGCTGTTTTTT. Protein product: CVSSIMGGEDTGELFF.

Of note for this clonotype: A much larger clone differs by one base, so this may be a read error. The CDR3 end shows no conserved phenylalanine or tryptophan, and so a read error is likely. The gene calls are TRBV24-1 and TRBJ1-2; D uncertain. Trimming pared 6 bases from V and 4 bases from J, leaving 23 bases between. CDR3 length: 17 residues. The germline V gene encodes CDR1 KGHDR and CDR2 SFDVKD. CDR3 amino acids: CATSKIVSTRKTYGYTS. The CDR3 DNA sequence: TGTGCCACCAGTAAGATCGTTAGTACCAGAAAGACCTATGGCTACACCTCC.

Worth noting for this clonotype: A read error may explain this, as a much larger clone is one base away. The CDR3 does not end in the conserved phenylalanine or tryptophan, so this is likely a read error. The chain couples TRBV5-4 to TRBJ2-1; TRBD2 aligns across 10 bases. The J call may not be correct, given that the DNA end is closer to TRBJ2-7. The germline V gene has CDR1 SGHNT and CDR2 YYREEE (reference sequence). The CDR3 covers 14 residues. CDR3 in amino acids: CASSFKLAGEEQYL. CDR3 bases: TGTGCCAGCAGCTTTAAGCTAGCGGGAGAGGAACAGTACCTC.

The chain's CDR3 is CASSVGPGTTLYNEQFF. CDR3 nucleotide sequence: TGTGCCAGCAGCGTAGGACCGGGCACGACCCTCTACAATGAGCAGTTCTTC. This chain uses TRBV9 with TRBJ2-1; D remains unclear. Trimming left V 0 bases short and J 3 bases short, with 16 bases between. The CDR3 is 17 amino acids. The V gene's germline CDR1 is SGDLS and CDR2 YYNGEE.

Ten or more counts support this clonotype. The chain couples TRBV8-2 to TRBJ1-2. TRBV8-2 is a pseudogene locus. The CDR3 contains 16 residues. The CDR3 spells CGSLSFDSRKTYGYTF. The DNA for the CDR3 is TGTGGCAGTCTAAGCTTTGATAGCCGAAAGACCTATGGCTACACCTTC.

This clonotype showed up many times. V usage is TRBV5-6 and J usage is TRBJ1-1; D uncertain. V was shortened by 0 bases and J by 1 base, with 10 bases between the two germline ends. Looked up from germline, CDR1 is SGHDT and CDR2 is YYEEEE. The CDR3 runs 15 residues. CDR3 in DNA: TGTGCCAGCAGCTTGGCTTCCCCTGGGAACACTGAAGCTTTCTTT. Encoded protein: CASSLASPGNTEAFF.

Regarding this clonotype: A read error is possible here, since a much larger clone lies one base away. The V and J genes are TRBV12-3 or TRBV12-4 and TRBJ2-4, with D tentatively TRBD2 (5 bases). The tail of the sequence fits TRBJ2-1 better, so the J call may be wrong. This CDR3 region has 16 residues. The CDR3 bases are TGTACCAGCAGTCCAAGAGGGTTTAGTTGGGAACCTGAGCAGTTCTTC. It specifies CTSSPRGFSWEPEQFF.

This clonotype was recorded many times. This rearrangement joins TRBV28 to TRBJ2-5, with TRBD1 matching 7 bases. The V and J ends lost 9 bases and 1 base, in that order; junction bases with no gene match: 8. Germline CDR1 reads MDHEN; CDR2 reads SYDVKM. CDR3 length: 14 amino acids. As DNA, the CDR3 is TGTGCCAGTTGGACCCCAGGGGGCCAAGAGACCCAGTACTTC. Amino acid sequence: CASWTPGGQETQYF.

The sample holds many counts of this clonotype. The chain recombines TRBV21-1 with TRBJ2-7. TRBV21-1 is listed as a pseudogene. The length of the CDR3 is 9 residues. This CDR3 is CASSDRRHF. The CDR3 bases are TGTGCCAGCAGCGATAGAAGGCACTTC.

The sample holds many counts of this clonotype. Here the CDR3 DNA reads TGCGCCAGCAGCCAAGATGGGGGGGTGAGAGAGACCCAGTACTTC. Encoded protein: CASSQDGGVRETQYF. J is TRBJ2-5 and V is TRBV4-3; 7 bases are a match to TRBD2. V trimming: 0 bases; J trimming: 4 bases; junction bases outside the gene matches: 5. This CDR3 spans 15 amino acids. Per the germline V gene, CDR1 is LGHNA and CDR2 is YSLEER.

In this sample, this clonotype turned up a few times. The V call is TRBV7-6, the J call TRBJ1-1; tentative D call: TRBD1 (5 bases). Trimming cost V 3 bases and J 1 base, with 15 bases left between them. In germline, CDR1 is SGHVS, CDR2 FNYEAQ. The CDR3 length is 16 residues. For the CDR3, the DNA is TGTGCCAGCAGCTTCGGGACCCAAGGGAAGAACACTGAAGCTTTCTTT. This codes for CASSFGTQGKNTEAFF.